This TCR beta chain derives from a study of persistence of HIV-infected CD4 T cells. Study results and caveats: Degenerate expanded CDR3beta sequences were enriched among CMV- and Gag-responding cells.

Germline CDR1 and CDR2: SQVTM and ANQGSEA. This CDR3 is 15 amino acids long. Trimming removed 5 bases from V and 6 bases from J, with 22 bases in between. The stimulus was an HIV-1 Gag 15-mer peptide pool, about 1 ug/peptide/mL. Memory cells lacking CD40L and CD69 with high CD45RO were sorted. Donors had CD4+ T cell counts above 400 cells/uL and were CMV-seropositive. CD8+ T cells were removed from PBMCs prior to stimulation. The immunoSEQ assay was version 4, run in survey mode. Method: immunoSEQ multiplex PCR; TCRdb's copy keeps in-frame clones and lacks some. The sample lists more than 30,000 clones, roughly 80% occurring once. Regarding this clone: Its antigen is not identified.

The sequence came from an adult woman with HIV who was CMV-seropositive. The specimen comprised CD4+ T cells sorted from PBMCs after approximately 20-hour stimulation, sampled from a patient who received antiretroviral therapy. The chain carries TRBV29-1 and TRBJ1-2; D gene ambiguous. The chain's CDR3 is CSVRRVGRDRDGYTF. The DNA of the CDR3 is TGCAGCGTTCGGAGGGTAGGGAGGGATCGAGATGGCTACACCTTC.